Here is one T cell receptor (beta chain) with its context. This clonotype turned up a few times. The antigen it binds to is not known. No much larger clone is present one base from it, and per-base qualities are unavailable. The TCR beta CDR3 regions were amplified from the RNA transcripts. The first round of RT-PCR for the TCR CDR3 was performed with the HTBI primer set and the Qiagen OneStep RT-PCR kit. Libraries were constructed in a second round of multiplex PCR, after which size selection and purification were performed. Sequencing of the libraries was done on an Illumina HiSeq2000 using paired-end 100 bp reads. The authors' analysis ran thus. SOAPnuke was used to process the raw data, with reads discarded if the reads contained adapters or uncalled bases, had a mean Phred below 15, or lacked an exact constant-primer or identifier match. High-quality paired reads were merged using COPE v1.2.5, and each unique nucleotide sequence was defined as a clonotype. MiTCR v1.1 was used to align clonotypes to the IMGT TRBV, TRBD and TRBJ reference segments. Only V-J combinations with frequency above 0.0001, covering 99.2% of repertoires, were analysed. The TCS score was defined as F50 (clonal expansion) divided by E x V (chaos), with BLOSUM62-based TCRdist calculated between CDR3 peptides within each V-J. Welch's t-statistics and random forest reduced 514 V-J features to 10 to 15, which were used in a naive Bayes classifier (R e1071). Using fastp trimming at Q25 and MiXCR clonotype assembly, TCRdb reanalyzed the public sequencing data and kept in-frame beta chains. When rows share a CDR3 protein, they turn into one entry using the most common DNA and genes. TCRdb's processing, not the authors', yielded these V and J calls. This sample gives hundreds of thousands of distinct CDR3 sequences in total; about an eighth of them show up just once. Of the sample, 25% to 30% falls within the top ten clones.

In the ophthalmopathy patients, disease was moderately to severely active, with a Clinical Activity Score of 3 or more, a NOSPECS grade of 4 or more, and a duration of less than 3 months. Patients with uncontrolled infections, other autoimmune diseases, pregnancy or lactation were excluded. Clinical symptoms, serum thyroxine and TRAb, thyroid ultrasound, and orbital computed tomography formed the basis for the diagnoses. Ficoll-Paque density gradient centrifugation was used to isolate PBMCs from around 10 ml of fresh peripheral blood. Total RNA was extracted with Trizol reagent, and quality was checked on an Agilent 2100 Bioanalyzer. These data belong to a study of T cells in Graves' hyperthyroidism and ophthalmopathy (dated by TCRdb to between 2018 and 2021). With respect to the entire study: Peripheral blood samples were taken at the time of initial diagnosis, prior to any treatment. Prospective prediction of ophthalmopathy was tested in an independent validation cohort of approximately 19 hyperthyroidism patients and 17 patients who later progressed to ophthalmopathy. Thyroid tissue and blood T-cell repertoires from several Graves' hyperthyroidism patients were also compared in the study. After blood sampling, hyperthyroidism patients were treated with methimazole at a starting dose of 30 mg daily, and ophthalmopathy patients were treated with high-dose intravenous methylprednisolone. The paper describes TCR Vbeta CDR3 sequencing of more than 120 peripheral blood samples, made up of 43 ophthalmopathy patients, 70 to 75 hyperthyroidism patients and 17 progressor patients. The 100 discovery patients were randomly divided into training and test sets at a 7:3 ratio. To identify distinguishing TCR V-J signatures, a discovery cohort of 100 patients was used, comprising some 45 with Graves' ophthalmopathy and around 60 with stable Graves' hyperthyroidism.

What the research found in general, with its limitations: No statistical method was used to fix the sample size in advance, and group allocation was not hidden from the investigators. In cross-validation, a model built on a 13 V-J signature told ophthalmopathy apart from stable hyperthyroidism with over 85% sensitivity and 81% to 82% specificity, and in testing the same model reached 80%/75%. Most expanded thyroid clonotypes (frequency above 0.001) were also found in blood, which suggests that blood repertoires may mirror thyroid immune responses. In validation, progression to ophthalmopathy was predicted by the model with 55% to 71% sensitivity and 72.22% specificity, a median of about 6 months before onset.

CDR1 and CDR2 (MNHNS, SASEGT) derive from the germline V gene. Deletion took 7 bases off V and 4 bases off J, with a span of 13 bases between the germline ends. Measured from the cysteine to the phenylalanine, the CDR3 is 13 residues long. Only the CDR3 portion is preserved as DNA: 39 bases, with reading frame beginning at the first base. Sample: blood. This receptor was identified in a man aged 50 or older with Graves' ophthalmopathy. The rearrangement combines TRBV6-1 with TRBJ1-1; the D gene is perhaps TRBD1, from 5 matching bases. CDR3 region: CASTWGEGTEAFF. The bases read TGTGCCAGCACTTGGGGGGAGGGCACTGAAGCTTTCTTT.